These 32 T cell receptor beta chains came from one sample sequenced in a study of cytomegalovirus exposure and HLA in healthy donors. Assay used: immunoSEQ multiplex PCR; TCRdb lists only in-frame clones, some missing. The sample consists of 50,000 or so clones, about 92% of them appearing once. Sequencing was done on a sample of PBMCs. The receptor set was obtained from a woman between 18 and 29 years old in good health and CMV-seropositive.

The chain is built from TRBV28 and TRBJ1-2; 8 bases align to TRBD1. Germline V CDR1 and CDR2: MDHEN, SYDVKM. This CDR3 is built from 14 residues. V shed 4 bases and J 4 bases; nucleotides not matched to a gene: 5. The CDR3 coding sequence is TGTGCCAGCAGTTCAGGACAGGGTGGCTATGGCTACACCTTC. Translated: CASSSGQGGYGYTF.

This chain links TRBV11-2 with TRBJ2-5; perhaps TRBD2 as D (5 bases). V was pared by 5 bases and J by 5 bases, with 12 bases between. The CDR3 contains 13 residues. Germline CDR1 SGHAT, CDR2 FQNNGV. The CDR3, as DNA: TGTGCCAGCAGCCGAGGGCTCCGGGAGACCCAGTACTTC. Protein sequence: CASSRGLRETQYF.

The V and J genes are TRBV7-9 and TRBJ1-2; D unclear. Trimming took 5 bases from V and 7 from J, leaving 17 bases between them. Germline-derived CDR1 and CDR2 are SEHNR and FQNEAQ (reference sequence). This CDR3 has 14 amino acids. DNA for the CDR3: TGTGCCAGCAGCCGCGGTCGGCAAACCATTGGCTACACCTTC. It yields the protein CASSRGRQTIGYTF.

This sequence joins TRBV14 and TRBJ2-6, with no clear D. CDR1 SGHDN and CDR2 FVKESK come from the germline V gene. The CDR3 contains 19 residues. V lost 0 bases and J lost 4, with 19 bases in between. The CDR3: CASSQEGSPKTLGANVLTF. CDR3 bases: TGTGCCAGCAGCCAAGAAGGCTCCCCAAAGACTCTGGGGGCCAACGTCCTGACTTTC.

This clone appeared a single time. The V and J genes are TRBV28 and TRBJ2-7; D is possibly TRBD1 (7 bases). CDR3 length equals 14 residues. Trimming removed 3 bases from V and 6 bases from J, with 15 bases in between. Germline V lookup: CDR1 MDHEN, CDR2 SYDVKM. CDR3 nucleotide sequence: TGTGCCAGCAGTTTGTACAGGGGAGGCTCCGAGCAGTACTTC. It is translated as CASSLYRGGSEQYF.

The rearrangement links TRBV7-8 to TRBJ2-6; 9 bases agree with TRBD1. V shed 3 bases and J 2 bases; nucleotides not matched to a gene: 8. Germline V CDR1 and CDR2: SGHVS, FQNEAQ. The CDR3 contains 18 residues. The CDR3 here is CASSFSGQGNAGANVLTF. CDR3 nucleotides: TGTGCCAGCAGCTTCTCAGGACAGGGGAACGCTGGGGCCAACGTCCTGACTTTC.

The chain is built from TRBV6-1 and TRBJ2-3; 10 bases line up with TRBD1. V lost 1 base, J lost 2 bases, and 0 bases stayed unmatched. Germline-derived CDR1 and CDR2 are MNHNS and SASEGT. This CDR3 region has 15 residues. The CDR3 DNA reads TGTGCCAGCAGTGAAGGACAGGGGGCCACAGATACGCAGTATTTT. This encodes CASSEGQGATDTQYF.

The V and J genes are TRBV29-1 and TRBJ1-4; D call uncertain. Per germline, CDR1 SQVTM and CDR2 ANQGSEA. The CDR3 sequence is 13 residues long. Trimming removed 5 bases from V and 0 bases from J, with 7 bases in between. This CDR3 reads CSVSPATNEKLFF. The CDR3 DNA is TGCAGCGTTTCTCCTGCAACTAATGAAAAACTGTTTTTT.

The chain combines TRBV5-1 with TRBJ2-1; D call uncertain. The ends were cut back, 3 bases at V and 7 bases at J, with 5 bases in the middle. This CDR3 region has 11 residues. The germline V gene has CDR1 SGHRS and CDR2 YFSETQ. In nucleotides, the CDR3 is TGCGCCAGCAGCTCCTTGAATGAGCAGTTCTTC. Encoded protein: CASSSLNEQFF.

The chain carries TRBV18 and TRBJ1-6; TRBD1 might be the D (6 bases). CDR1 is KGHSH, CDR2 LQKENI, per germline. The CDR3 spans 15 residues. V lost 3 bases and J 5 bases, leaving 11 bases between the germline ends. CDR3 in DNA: TGTGCCAGCTCACCTACAGGGTTGGATAATTCACCCCTCCACTTT. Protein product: CASSPTGLDNSPLHF.

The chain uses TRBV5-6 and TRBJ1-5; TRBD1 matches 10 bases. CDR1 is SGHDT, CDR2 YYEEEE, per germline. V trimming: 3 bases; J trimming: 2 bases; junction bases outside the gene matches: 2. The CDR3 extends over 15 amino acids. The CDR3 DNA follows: TGTGCCAGCAGCTGGGGGACAGGGGGCAATCAGCCCCAGCATTTT. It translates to CASSWGTGGNQPQHF. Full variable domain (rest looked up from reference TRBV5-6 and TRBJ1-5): DAGVTQSPTHLIKTRGQQVTLRCSPKSGHDTVSWYQQALGQGPQFIFQYYEEEERQRGNFPDRFSGHQFPNYSSELNVNALLLGDSALYLCASSWGTGGNQPQHFGDGTRLSIL.

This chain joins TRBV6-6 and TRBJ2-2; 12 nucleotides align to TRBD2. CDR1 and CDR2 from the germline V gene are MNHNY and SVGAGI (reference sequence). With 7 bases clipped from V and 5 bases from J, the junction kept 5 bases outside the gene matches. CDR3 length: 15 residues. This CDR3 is CASNTGTSGTGELFF. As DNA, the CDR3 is TGTGCCAGCAACACAGGGACTAGCGGGACCGGGGAGCTGTTTTTT.

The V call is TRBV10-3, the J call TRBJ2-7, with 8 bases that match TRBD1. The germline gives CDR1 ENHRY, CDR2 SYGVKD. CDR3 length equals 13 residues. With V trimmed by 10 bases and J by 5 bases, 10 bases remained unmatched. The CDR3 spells CATTGQGENEQYF. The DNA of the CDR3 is TGTGCCACGACTGGACAGGGTGAAAACGAGCAGTACTTC.

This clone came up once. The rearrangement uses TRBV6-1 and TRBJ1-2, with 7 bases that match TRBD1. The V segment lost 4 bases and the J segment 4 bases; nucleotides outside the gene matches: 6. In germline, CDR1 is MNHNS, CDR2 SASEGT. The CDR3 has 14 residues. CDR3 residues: CASSVRPGGYGYTF. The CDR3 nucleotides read TGTGCCAGCAGTGTGAGACCAGGGGGCTATGGCTACACCTTC.

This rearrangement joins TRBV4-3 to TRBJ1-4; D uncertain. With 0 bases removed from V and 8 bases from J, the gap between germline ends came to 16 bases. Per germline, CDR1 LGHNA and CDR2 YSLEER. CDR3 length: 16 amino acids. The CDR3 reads CASSQDGRVRWEKLFF. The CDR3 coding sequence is TGCGCCAGCAGCCAAGATGGGAGGGTTCGTTGGGAAAAACTGTTTTTT.

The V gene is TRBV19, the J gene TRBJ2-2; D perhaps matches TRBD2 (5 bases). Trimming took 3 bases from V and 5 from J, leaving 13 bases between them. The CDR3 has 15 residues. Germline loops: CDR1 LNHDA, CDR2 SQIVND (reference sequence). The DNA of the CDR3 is TGTGCCAGTAGTATTTATGGACTGTCTACCGGGGAGCTGTTTTTT. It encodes CASSIYGLSTGELFF.

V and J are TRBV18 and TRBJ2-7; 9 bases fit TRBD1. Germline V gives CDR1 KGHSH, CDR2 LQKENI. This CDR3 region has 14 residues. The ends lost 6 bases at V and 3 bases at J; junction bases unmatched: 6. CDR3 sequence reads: CASSPGQGDYEQYF. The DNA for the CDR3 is TGTGCCAGCTCCCCGGGACAGGGTGACTACGAGCAGTACTTC.

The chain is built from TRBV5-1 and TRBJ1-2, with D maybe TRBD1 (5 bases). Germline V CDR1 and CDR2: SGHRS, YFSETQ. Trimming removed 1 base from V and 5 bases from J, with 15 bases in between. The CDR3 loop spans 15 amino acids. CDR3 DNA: TGCGCCAGCAGCTTGTCGTTGGAAAGGGGATATGGCTACACCTTC. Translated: CASSLSLERGYGYTF.

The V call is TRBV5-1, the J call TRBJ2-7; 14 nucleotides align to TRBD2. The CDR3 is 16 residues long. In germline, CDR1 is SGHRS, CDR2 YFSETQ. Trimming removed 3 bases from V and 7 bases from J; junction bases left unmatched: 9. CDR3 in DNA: TGCGCCAGCAGCTACCAAGGGACTAGCGGGGGTCCAGAGCAGTACTTC. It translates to CASSYQGTSGGPEQYF.

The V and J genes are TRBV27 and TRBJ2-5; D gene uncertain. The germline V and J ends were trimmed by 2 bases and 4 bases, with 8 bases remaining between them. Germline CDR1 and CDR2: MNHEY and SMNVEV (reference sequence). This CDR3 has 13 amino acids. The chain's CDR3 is CASSLHYSETQYF. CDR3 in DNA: TGTGCCAGCAGTTTACACTACTCAGAGACCCAGTACTTC.

Here the CDR3 DNA reads TGCGCCAGCAGTGAGTCGGACAGGGGGCAAGATACGCAGTATTTT. The encoded protein is CASSESDRGQDTQYF. V is TRBV10-1 and J is TRBJ2-3, with TRBD1 matching 11 bases. With 0 bases clipped from V and 5 bases from J, the junction kept 1 base outside the gene matches. The CDR3 contains 15 residues. Germline V gene sequence: CDR1 WNHNN, CDR2 SYGVQD (reference sequence).

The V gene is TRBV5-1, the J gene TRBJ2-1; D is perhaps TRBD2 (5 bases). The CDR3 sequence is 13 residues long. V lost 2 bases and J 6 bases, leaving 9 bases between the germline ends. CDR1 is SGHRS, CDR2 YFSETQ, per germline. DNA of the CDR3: TGCGCCAGCAGCTTCTGGGAGAGCAATGAGCAGTTCTTC. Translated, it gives CASSFWESNEQFF.

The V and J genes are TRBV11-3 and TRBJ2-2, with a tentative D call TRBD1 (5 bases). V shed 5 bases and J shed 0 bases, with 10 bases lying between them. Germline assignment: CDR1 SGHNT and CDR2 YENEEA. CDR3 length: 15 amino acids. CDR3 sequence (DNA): TGTGCCAGCAGCCAGCGACAGCCGAACACCGGGGAGCTGTTTTTT. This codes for CASSQRQPNTGELFF.

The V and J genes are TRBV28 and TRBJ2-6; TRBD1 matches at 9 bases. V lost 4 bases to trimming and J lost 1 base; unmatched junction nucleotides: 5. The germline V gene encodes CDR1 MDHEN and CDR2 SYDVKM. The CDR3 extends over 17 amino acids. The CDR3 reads CASSWDRVTSGANVLTF. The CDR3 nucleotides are TGTGCCAGCAGTTGGGACAGGGTAACGTCTGGGGCCAACGTCCTGACTTTC.

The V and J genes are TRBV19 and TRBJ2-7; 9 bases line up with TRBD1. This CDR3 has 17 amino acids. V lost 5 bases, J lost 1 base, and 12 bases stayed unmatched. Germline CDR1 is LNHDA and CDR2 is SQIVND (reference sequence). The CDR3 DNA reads TGTGCCAGTAGTTCCAACCTCGGACAGGGGAGGTCCTACGAGCAGTACTTC. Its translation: CASSSNLGQGRSYEQYF.

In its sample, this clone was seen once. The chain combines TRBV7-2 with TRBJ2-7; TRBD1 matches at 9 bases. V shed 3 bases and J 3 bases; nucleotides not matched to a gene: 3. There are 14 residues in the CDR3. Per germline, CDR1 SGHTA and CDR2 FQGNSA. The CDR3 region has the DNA TGTGCCAGCAGCTTGGACAGGGGTAACTACGAGCAGTACTTC. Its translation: CASSLDRGNYEQYF.

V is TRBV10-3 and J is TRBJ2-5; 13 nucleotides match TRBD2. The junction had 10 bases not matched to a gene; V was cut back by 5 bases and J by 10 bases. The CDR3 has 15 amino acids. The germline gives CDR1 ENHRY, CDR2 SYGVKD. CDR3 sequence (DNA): TGTGCCATCAGTCCGGGACTAGCGGGGTTAGAGGGCCAGTACTTC. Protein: CAISPGLAGLEGQYF.

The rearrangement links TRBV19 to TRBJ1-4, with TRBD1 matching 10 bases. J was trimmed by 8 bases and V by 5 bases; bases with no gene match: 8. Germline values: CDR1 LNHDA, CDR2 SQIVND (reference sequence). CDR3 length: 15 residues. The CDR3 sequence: CASSLRTGGVEKLFF. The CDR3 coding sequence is TGTGCCAGTAGTCTCCGGACAGGGGGAGTGGAAAAACTGTTTTTT.

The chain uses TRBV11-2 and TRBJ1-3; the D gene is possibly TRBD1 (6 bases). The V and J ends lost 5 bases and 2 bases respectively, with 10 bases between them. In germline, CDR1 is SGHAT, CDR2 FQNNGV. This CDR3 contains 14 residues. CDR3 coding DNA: TGTGCCAGCAGCCTAGGGGGGGCTGGAAACACCATATATTTT. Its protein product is CASSLGGAGNTIYF.

CDR3: CASSWRTGSYEQYF. CDR3 sequence (DNA): TGTGCCAGCAGTTGGCGGACAGGGTCCTACGAGCAGTACTTC. This rearrangement joins TRBV6-5 to TRBJ2-7; 8 bases match TRBD1. Germline V gives CDR1 MNHEY, CDR2 SVGAGI. V lost 4 bases to trimming and J lost 1 base; unmatched junction nucleotides: 3. This CDR3 has 14 residues.

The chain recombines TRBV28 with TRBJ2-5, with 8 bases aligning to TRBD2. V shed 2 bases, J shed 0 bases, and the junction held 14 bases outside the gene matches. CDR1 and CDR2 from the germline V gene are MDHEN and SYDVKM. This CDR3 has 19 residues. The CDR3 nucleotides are TGTGCCAGCAGTTTAAAATCGGGGGGTAGCGGGATGTACCAAGAGACCCAGTACTTC. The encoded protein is CASSLKSGGSGMYQETQYF.

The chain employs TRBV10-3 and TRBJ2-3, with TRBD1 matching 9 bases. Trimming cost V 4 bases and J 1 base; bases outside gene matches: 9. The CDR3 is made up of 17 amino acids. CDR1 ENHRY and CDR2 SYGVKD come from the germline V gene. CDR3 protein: CAISGGQGGGGTDTQYF. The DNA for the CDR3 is TGTGCCATCAGTGGGGGACAGGGAGGGGGTGGCACAGATACGCAGTATTTT.